The source of this T cell receptor (beta chain) is a study of CXCR3-negative and CXCR3-positive naive CD8 T cells. The study, taken as a whole, reports: Naive CXCR3-positive cells had TRB CDR3s more hydrophobic than those of CXCR3-negative naive cells.

A remark on this clonotype: Its matching antigen is unknown.

The germline V gene encodes CDR1 SGHKS and CDR2 YYEKEE (reference sequence). This CDR3 is 15 amino acids long. Each TRB cDNA library was prepared by 5' RACE (with UMI labels). TCRdb reworked the 5' RACE reads into one entry per CDR3 protein, no DNA. The table gives around 140,000 distinct CDR3 sequences; the top ten clones make up around 0.41% of it. Naive CD8+ T cells had a CD45RO-CCR7+CD27+CD95- phenotype. This chain joins TRBV5-5 and TRBJ2-1; without DNA, the TCRdb call of TRBD2 cannot be checked. The sequencing sample was made of naive CXCR3+ CD8+ T cells from blood. Subset noted: CD45RO-CCR7+CD27+CD95- naive CD8+ T cells expressing CXCR3 (TNR3+). This receptor was taken from a human donor in good health. Some clones in this sample may be carry-over from other donors' samples. The CDR3: CASSLGLAGGPEQFF.